This T cell receptor beta chain was identified in a study of T cell changes during pregnancy in multiple sclerosis. Only in-frame clones appear in the TCRdb table, and some are missing; sequencing was by immunoSEQ multiplex PCR. The sample has under 50,000 clones, around 95% seen once. Germline CDR1 PRHDT, CDR2 FYEKMQ (reference sequence). This CDR3 is 14 amino acids long. V trimming: 5 bases; J trimming: 5 bases; junction bases outside the gene matches: 8. This specimen consisted of CD8+ T cells from peripheral blood mononuclear cells, obtained in the first trimester of pregnancy. The receptor comes from a female donor with multiple sclerosis, enrolled in a pregnancy study. The chain is built from TRBV13 and TRBJ2-5; TRBD1 matches 7 bases. CDR3 sequence: CASSTRQGWETQYF. The CDR3 DNA reads as TGTGCCAGCAGCACTAGACAGGGTTGGGAGACCCAGTACTTC.